The clone carrying this T cell receptor (beta chain) has at least ten counts. TCRdb re-called the 5' RACE reads through MiXCR, storing one row per CDR3 protein. This repertoire shows over 200,000 distinct CDR3 sequences, 6.5% found once; its top ten account for approximately 14%. There are 12 residues in the CDR3. Germline CDR1 SQVTM, CDR2 ANQGSEA. Trimming took off 3 bases at V and 6 bases at J, with 9 bases between the two ends. The data originate from a study of identical twins. The data were also submitted as part of a second study, on T cells expressing NK-cell markers. From that paper: The study found dominant NKG2C+ clonotypes at about 1.0-8% of CD8+ T cells in six donors.

The sequence came from a woman between 18 and 29 years old in good health. Input material: CD8+ T cells sorted from blood. This rearrangement joins TRBV29-1 to TRBJ2-1; D not resolved. Here the CDR3 DNA reads TGCAGCGTTGAGGCAGTTCGCAATGAGCAGTTCTTC. Encoded protein: CSVEAVRNEQFF.